The clone carrying this T cell receptor (beta chain) was detected once. Its antigen is not known. PCR involved 60 Vbeta and 13 Jbeta primers. The protocol was immunoSEQ multiplex PCR, while the TCRdb copy is restricted to in-frame clones and leaves out a portion. The sample has around 140,000 clones, about 80% seen once. The source of the sample is a study of cytomegalovirus exposure and HLA in healthy donors. Study overall: A preliminary data release comprised 80 million to 95 million unique TCRs obtained from HLA-typed donors. Study-wide results and caveats: What a later analysis reportedly showed was that an Asian-associated ancestry cluster had fewer N-insertions than the 666-donor mean.

The germline CDR1 and CDR2 sequences are SGHRS and YFSETQ. V lost 4 bases and J 10 bases, leaving 20 bases between the germline ends. This CDR3 is 15 amino acids long. The sequencing input was PBMCs. The clonotype comes from a woman between 40 and 50 years old in good health and CMV-seronegative. The chain links TRBV5-1 to TRBJ1-4; no clear D. The CDR3 loop reads CASSLEGSRVGKLFF. The CDR3 bases are TGCGCCAGCAGCCTGGAAGGGTCGAGGGTCGGAAAACTGTTTTTT.